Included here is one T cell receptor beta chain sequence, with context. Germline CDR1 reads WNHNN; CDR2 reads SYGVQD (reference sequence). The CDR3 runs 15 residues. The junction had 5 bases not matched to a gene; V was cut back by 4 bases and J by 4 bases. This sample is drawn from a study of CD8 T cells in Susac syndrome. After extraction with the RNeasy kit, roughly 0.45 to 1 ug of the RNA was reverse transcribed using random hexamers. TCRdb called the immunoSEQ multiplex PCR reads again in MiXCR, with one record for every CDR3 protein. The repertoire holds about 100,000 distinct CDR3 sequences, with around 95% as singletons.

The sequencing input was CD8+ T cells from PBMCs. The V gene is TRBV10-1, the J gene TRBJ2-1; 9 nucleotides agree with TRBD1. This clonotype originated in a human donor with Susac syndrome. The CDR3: CASSAPGQGYNEQFF. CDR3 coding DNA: TGCGCCAGCAGTGCACCGGGACAGGGTTACAATGAGCAGTTCTTC.